This passage covers 7 T cell receptor beta chains from one sample sequenced in a study of Ad26.COV2.S vaccination and SARS-CoV-2 variants. The treatment: some 20 received Ad26.COV2.S at low or high dose, single or two shots; roughly five received placebo; per-sample allocation not given. Vaccine and placebo recipients were sampled on day 63 after the first injection. Using immunoSEQ multiplex PCR, the repertoire was profiled, and TCRdb retains in-frame clones only, with some absent. In the table there are around 340,000 clones, roughly 90% of which are singletons. This material consisted of peripheral blood, taken in a trial of Ad26.COV2.S vaccine versus placebo. The receptors were sampled from a person between 18 and 65 years old who received the Ad26.COV2.S COVID-19 vaccine or a placebo.

This sequence joins TRBV6-2 or TRBV6-3 and TRBJ1-5; 7 bases are a match to TRBD1. Germline values: CDR1 MNHEY, CDR2 SVGEGT. The CDR3 extends over 15 amino acids. V dropped 6 bases and J dropped 7; count of bases not matched to a gene: 12. This chain's CDR3 is CASSSNRGGGQPQHF. CDR3 in DNA: TGTGCCAGCAGCTCCAATAGAGGGGGCGGGCAGCCCCAGCATTTT.

The CDR3 DNA reads as TGTGCCAGCAGGGCGGGAAGGTCGCAGTACTTC. Translating it yields CASRAGRSQYF. This chain joins TRBV6-5 and TRBJ2-7; TRBD2 might be the D (6 bases). V dropped 6 bases and J dropped 9 bases, with 12 bases sitting between them. The CDR3 spans 11 residues. Germline CDR1 reads MNHEY; CDR2 reads SVGAGI.

The chain is built from TRBV27 and TRBJ2-7, with 8 positions matching TRBD2. The CDR3 contains 12 residues. The trim removed 5 bases at V and 6 bases at J, leaving 3 bases unmatched. Per germline, CDR1 MNHEY and CDR2 SMNVEV (reference sequence). CDR3 DNA sequence: TGTGCCAGCAGTACGGGAGGGAGCGAGCAGTACTTC. Its translation is CASSTGGSEQYF.

In its sample, this clone was seen a few times. The chain is built from TRBV30 and TRBJ2-7, with D tentatively TRBD2 (6 bases). This CDR3 comprises 13 residues. V dropped 1 base and J dropped 5 bases, with 12 bases sitting between them. Looked up from germline, CDR1 is GTSNPN and CDR2 is SVGIG (reference sequence). CDR3 amino acids: CAWSGGEVDEQYF. The CDR3 DNA is TGTGCCTGGAGTGGGGGGGAGGTGGACGAGCAGTACTTC. Based on the CDR3 plus reference TRBV30 and TRBJ2-7, the full variable domain is SQTIHQWPATLVQPVGSPLSLECTVEGTSNPNLYWYRQAAGRGLQLLFYSVGIGQISSEVPQNLSASRPQDRQFILSSKKLLLSDSGFYLCAWSGGEVDEQYFGPGTRLTVT.

This chain joins TRBV25-1 and TRBJ2-7, with D maybe TRBD1 (5 bases). Trimming took off 0 bases at V and 6 bases at J, with 9 bases between the two ends. The CDR3 spans 13 residues. Germline V gives CDR1 MGHDK, CDR2 SYGVNS. Written as DNA, the CDR3 is TGTGCCAGCAGTGAATATGGGGCTGGCGAGCAGTACTTC. Protein product: CASSEYGAGEQYF.

This chain uses TRBV11-3 with TRBJ2-1; D possibly corresponds to TRBD1 (5 bases). Looked up from germline, CDR1 is SGHNT and CDR2 is YENEEA. V lost 1 base to trimming and J lost 5 bases, with 6 bases between them. This CDR3 comprises 13 residues. The CDR3 region is CASSLAGNNEQFF. CDR3 coding DNA: TGTGCCAGCAGCTTAGCAGGGAACAATGAGCAGTTCTTC.

This chain connects TRBV30 to TRBJ1-6; a weak D match, TRBD1 (6 bases). The CDR3 runs to 13 residues. The V and J ends lost 3 bases and 8 bases respectively, with 11 bases between them. CDR1 and CDR2 from the germline V gene are GTSNPN and SVGIG (reference sequence). The CDR3 spells CAWRDSLYSPLHF. The CDR3 coding sequence is TGTGCCTGGAGGGACAGCCTTTATTCACCCCTCCACTTT.